What follows describes a single T cell receptor (beta chain). This sample was taken from a study of blood T cell repertoires in COVID-19. Germline V gene lookup returns CDR1 MGHRA and CDR2 YSYEKL. With V trimmed by 0 bases and J by 4 bases, 5 bases remained unmatched. The CDR3 is made up of 15 amino acids. Cohorts were assigned according to the clinical history that participants reported. Generated by immunoSEQ multiplex PCR, the TCRdb table keeps only in-frame clones and is missing some. This sample has 250,000 or so clones, with around 90% found just once. The chain employs TRBV4-1 and TRBJ2-7, with TRBD1 identical over 8 bases. The source of this sequence is a man aged 40-49 years who had been exposed to COVID-19. The sequenced material came from PBMCs or T cells enriched from blood (not recorded which). The DNA of the CDR3 is TGCGCCAGCAGCCAAGAGCAGGGGGCTGCTTACGAGCAGTACTTC. This codes for CASSQEQGAAYEQYF.